The sequence of this T cell receptor (beta chain) was determined in a study of blood T cell repertoires in COVID-19. Study-level background: Donors in the United States, Italy and Spain gave samples during acute or convalescent COVID-19.

As handled by the study authors: By means of reference gene primer amplification, nucleated cell counts were estimated. Sequencing was performed with immunoSEQ multiplex PCR; in TCRdb, only in-frame clones are kept and a portion is missing. V and J calls and clone size follow that table, whereas D and trimming were derived from the DNA. The table lists 75,000 or so clones, 65% to 85% of them singletons. Germline loops: CDR1 LGHDT, CDR2 YNNKEL (reference sequence). This CDR3 is 17 amino acids long. J gave up 0 bases and V 5 bases, and 3 bases lay outside the gene matches. Specimen: peripheral blood. The origin of this receptor is a man aged 60 to 69 with active or convalescent COVID-19. The chain carries TRBV3-1 (or the pseudogene TRBV3-2) and TRBJ2-6; 11 bases are a match to TRBD1. CDR3 residues: CASSEGTGGSGANVLTF. CDR3 nucleotides: TGTGCCAGCAGCGAAGGGACAGGGGGCTCTGGGGCCAACGTCCTGACTTTC.